The clone carrying this TCR beta chain was detected a few times. The sample is drawn from a study of molecular identifiers for immune sequencing clone quantification. The wider study: The replicates split RNA from approximately 20,000 or 100,000 naive CD8 cells five ways and sequenced four.

Germline loops: CDR1 SNHLY, CDR2 FYNNEI. CDR3 size: 11 residues. The V end was cut by 7 bases, the J end by 4 bases, with 4 bases between. Using its own MiXCR run on the PCR reads, TCRdb lists one record per CDR3 protein. The sample includes more than 450,000 distinct CDR3 sequences, about 25% of them seen just once. The V call is TRBV2, the J call TRBJ2-2; the D is unclear. The sequencing sample was made of naive CD8+ T cells from blood, with Jurkat cell RNA spiked in. Subset in this sample: FACS-sorted CD8+CD4-CCR7+CD45RA+ naive T cells. The clonotype was recovered from a human donor in good health. Some libraries in this study had Jurkat cell RNA spiked in. The CDR3 reads CASTITGELFF. In nucleotides, the CDR3 is TGTGCCAGCACCATCACCGGGGAGCTGTTTTTT.